The sequence of this TCR beta chain was determined in a study of T cell clones after liver transplantation. Profiled with immunoSEQ multiplex PCR; TCRdb holds only in-frame clones, not every one. The sample consists of just over 80,000 clones, about 82% of them appearing once. Between the trimmed V and J ends, which lost 4 bases and 8 bases, there was a span of 11 bases. Looked up from germline, CDR1 is MNHNS and CDR2 is SASEGT. CDR3 size: 12 residues. This clone was recorded only once. The chain recombines TRBV6-1 with TRBJ1-2; D gene uncertain. The specimen was CD4+ T cells from blood, collected 46 months after liver transplant. The clonotype was recovered from a human patient who received a liver transplant. The graft donor may account for some of the T cells. The DNA of the CDR3 is TGTGCCAGCAGTGCCCAGCTGAAGGGCTACACCTTC. This encodes CASSAQLKGYTF.